This passage covers 29 T cell receptor beta chains from one sample sequenced in a study of blood T cell repertoires in COVID-19. The repertoire was sequenced with immunoSEQ multiplex PCR; TCRdb's copy has only in-frame clones and lacks some. The table lists about 58,000 clones, around 76% of them singletons. Sequencing used peripheral blood. Every receptor here comes from a human donor in a cohort sampled during active COVID-19.

This clone was counted a single time. This chain uses TRBV28 with TRBJ2-7, with 7 nucleotides matching TRBD1. The junction had 13 bases not matched to a gene; V was cut back by 10 bases and J by 4 bases. The CDR3 spans 14 residues. The germline CDR1 and CDR2 sequences are MDHEN and SYDVKM. The CDR3, as DNA: TGTGCCACCCGCCCAGGGGGTCTAATTTACGAGCAGTACTTC. This codes for CATRPGGLIYEQYF.

The chain combines TRBV2 with TRBJ2-5, with D perhaps TRBD2 (5 bases). The CDR3 consists of 14 residues. V was clipped by 4 bases and J by 4 bases, with 13 bases between them. The germline CDR1 and CDR2 sequences are SNHLY and FYNNEI. The CDR3 DNA reads TGTGCCAGCAGTGTAACTAGAGGCAGAGAGACCCAGTACTTC. Protein product: CASSVTRGRETQYF.

By share of the sample, this clone is medium-sized. This sequence joins TRBV19 and TRBJ1-4, with D perhaps TRBD1 (5 bases). The CDR3 extends over 14 amino acids. Germline CDR1 is LNHDA and CDR2 is SQIVND (reference sequence). V lost 6 bases and J lost 8, with 16 bases in between. The CDR3 region is CASRKNGGDEKLFF. The CDR3 nucleotides are TGTGCCAGTAGAAAAAATGGGGGGGACGAAAAACTGTTTTTT.

The rearrangement joins TRBV5-1 to TRBJ2-7; 9 bases fit TRBD1. Germline V CDR1 and CDR2: SGHRS, YFSETQ. The CDR3 extends over 16 amino acids. Trimming removed 3 bases from V and 2 bases from J; junction bases left unmatched: 9. The CDR3 sequence is CASSYSGQGSPYEQYF. CDR3 in DNA: TGCGCCAGCAGCTACTCCGGACAGGGGTCCCCCTACGAGCAGTACTTC.

The chain joins TRBV2 to TRBJ2-7; 8 bases align to TRBD1. Germline V gives CDR1 SNHLY, CDR2 FYNNEI. With 4 bases clipped from V and 1 base from J, the junction kept 6 bases outside the gene matches. The CDR3 sequence is 15 residues long. CDR3 sequence (DNA): TGTGCCAGCAGTGGATCACAGGGGGTGTCCTACGAGCAGTACTTC. It translates to CASSGSQGVSYEQYF.

This chain links TRBV18 with TRBJ2-1; tentatively, D is TRBD1 (6 bases). CDR1 KGHSH and CDR2 LQKENI come from the germline V gene. The V end lost 4 bases, the J end lost 5 bases, and 12 bases lay between the germline ends. This CDR3 comprises 14 residues. The chain's CDR3 is CASSLSTGNNEQFF. The CDR3 nucleotides read TGTGCCAGCTCACTTTCTACAGGGAACAATGAGCAGTTCTTC.

Only one count was recorded for this clone. The V call is TRBV28, the J call TRBJ2-7; TRBD2 agrees at 10 bases. J lost 1 base, V lost 6 bases, and 3 bases had no gene match. Germline V CDR1 and CDR2: MDHEN, SYDVKM. The CDR3 consists of 14 residues. CDR3 region: CASRASGSSYEQYF. The CDR3 DNA sequence: TGTGCCAGCAGGGCTAGCGGGAGTTCCTACGAGCAGTACTTC.

The CDR3 DNA reads as TGTGCCAGCAGCCAAGAAGGTAACAGGACGCCATATGGCTACACCTTC. Amino acid sequence: CASSQEGNRTPYGYTF. The chain joins TRBV14 to TRBJ1-2, with a tentative D call TRBD1 (5 bases). Trimming left V 0 bases short and J 5 bases short, with 16 bases between. The V gene's germline CDR1 is SGHDN and CDR2 FVKESK. The CDR3 runs 16 residues.

This chain connects TRBV30 to TRBJ2-7; D call uncertain. V shed 7 bases and J shed 4 bases, with 17 bases lying between them. CDR3 length equals 13 residues. Looked up from germline, CDR1 is GTSNPN and CDR2 is SVGIG (reference sequence). CDR3: CASSPLNGYEQYF. In DNA form, the CDR3 reads TGTGCCTCTTCGCCCCTCAACGGGTACGAGCAGTACTTC.

The chain carries TRBV28 and TRBJ2-7, with D possibly being TRBD2 (6 bases). Germline CDR1 MDHEN, CDR2 SYDVKM. The CDR3 contains 14 residues. V was pared by 4 bases and J by 4 bases, with 14 bases between. The CDR3 is CASSSASGPYEQYF. The CDR3 coding sequence is TGTGCCAGCAGTTCTGCCAGCGGGCCATACGAGCAGTACTTC.

This chain links TRBV4-3 with TRBJ2-2; D gene uncertain. The CDR3 is 15 residues long. The V gene's germline CDR1 is LGHNA and CDR2 YSLEER. V shed 2 bases and J shed 1 base, with 8 bases lying between them. CDR3 region: CASSQLLMNTGELFF. For the CDR3, the DNA is TGCGCCAGCAGCCAACTATTAATGAACACCGGGGAGCTGTTTTTT.

The rearrangement links TRBV2 to TRBJ2-7, with TRBD2 matching 7 bases. Losses at the gene ends were 4 bases for V and 4 bases for J; bases not matched to a gene: 7. The CDR3 loop spans 14 amino acids. Germline CDR1 reads SNHLY; CDR2 reads FYNNEI. This chain's CDR3 is CASSGSAAGYEQYF. The DNA of the CDR3 is TGTGCCAGCAGTGGATCGGCAGCGGGATACGAGCAGTACTTC.

This clone has a handful of counts. The chain employs TRBV7-9 and TRBJ2-7, with 7 bases lining up with TRBD1. The CDR3 is 13 residues long. After removal of 3 bases from V and 6 bases from J, the junction contained 5 bases not matched to a gene. Germline CDR1 reads SEHNR; CDR2 reads FQNEAQ (reference sequence). This chain's CDR3 is CASSLGDRPEQYF. CDR3 bases: TGTGCCAGCAGCTTGGGGGACAGACCCGAGCAGTACTTC.

The chain joins TRBV11-1 to TRBJ1-2; 8 positions agree with TRBD1. This CDR3 comprises 14 residues. From germline, CDR1 is SGHAT and CDR2 FQDESV (reference sequence). J lost 4 bases, V lost 5 bases, and 6 bases had no gene match. The CDR3 region is CASSPGGIIYGYTF. CDR3 bases: TGTGCCAGCAGCCCAGGGGGCATCATCTATGGCTACACCTTC.

In this sample, this clone turned up a few times. V gene TRBV19 combines with J gene TRBJ2-6; D gene unclear. The germline V gene has CDR1 LNHDA and CDR2 SQIVND (reference sequence). This CDR3 has 16 residues. Trimming cost V 5 bases and J 1 base, with 12 bases left between them. The DNA of the CDR3 is TGTGCCAGTAGTTTCGGTCCTCCTTCTGGGGCCAACGTCCTGACTTTC. Encoded protein: CASSFGPPSGANVLTF.

V gene TRBV30 combines with J gene TRBJ2-7; the D gene is possibly TRBD1 (5 bases). This CDR3 has 12 residues. CDR1 and CDR2 (germline): GTSNPN, SVGIG (reference sequence). With 5 bases removed from V and 4 bases from J, the gap between germline ends came to 12 bases. The CDR3 bases are TGTGCCTGGGGGCGACAGCAGTACGAGCAGTACTTC. Translating gives CAWGRQQYEQYF.

The genes are TRBV3-1 (or the pseudogene TRBV3-2) and TRBJ2-5; weak D call: TRBD1 (7 bases). The CDR3 runs 16 residues. The germline V gene encodes CDR1 LGHDT and CDR2 YNNKEL (reference sequence). Trimming cost V 4 bases and J 2 bases, with 17 bases left between them. CDR3 in amino acids: CASSPGRRGRQETQYF. The DNA of the CDR3 is TGTGCCAGCAGCCCGGGCCGCAGGGGGAGGCAAGAGACCCAGTACTTC.

This clone came up once. V usage is TRBV7-6 and J usage is TRBJ2-7, with D possibly being TRBD1 (6 bases). CDR1 is SGHVS and CDR2 is FNYEAQ in the germline V gene. This CDR3 has 14 amino acids. V lost 5 bases to trimming and J lost 3 bases, with 14 bases between them. The CDR3 DNA follows: TGTGCCAGCAGCAACCGGGACAAGATCTACGAGCAGTACTTC. It translates to CASSNRDKIYEQYF.

For the CDR3, the DNA is TGTGCCAGTAGTACCCACCGGACAGGGGGACGGGGCTACACCTTC. Translation: CASSTHRTGGRGYTF. The gene calls are TRBV19 and TRBJ1-2; 10 bases are a match to TRBD1. The germline V gene encodes CDR1 LNHDA and CDR2 SQIVND (reference sequence). Unmatched junction bases numbered 10, after V lost 4 bases and J lost 8 bases. The CDR3 runs 15 residues.

This chain uses TRBV11-2 with TRBJ2-7, with D unclear. The CDR3 consists of 15 residues. Trimming removed 2 bases from V and 0 bases from J, with 11 bases in between. CDR1 SGHAT and CDR2 FQNNGV come from the germline V gene. The DNA of the CDR3 is TGTGCCAGCAGCTTACTAGGCCGAAGCTCCTACGAGCAGTACTTC. Its translation is CASSLLGRSSYEQYF.

The chain carries TRBV2 and TRBJ1-2; perhaps TRBD1 as D (6 bases). The germline V gene encodes CDR1 SNHLY and CDR2 FYNNEI. The CDR3 is made up of 16 amino acids. With 4 bases removed from V and 1 base from J, the gap between germline ends came to 16 bases. CDR3 sequence reads: CASSGTVAGLNYGYTF. In DNA form, the CDR3 reads TGTGCCAGCAGTGGGACAGTCGCCGGCCTTAACTATGGCTACACCTTC.

The V gene is TRBV27, the J gene TRBJ1-2; 10 nucleotides align to TRBD1. V dropped 6 bases and J dropped 5; count of bases not matched to a gene: 9. Germline V gene lookup returns CDR1 MNHEY and CDR2 SMNVEV (reference sequence). CDR3 size: 15 residues. The CDR3 loop is CASSPGTGALYGYTF. CDR3 DNA sequence: TGTGCCAGCAGCCCCGGGACAGGGGCGCTATATGGCTACACCTTC.

The chain carries TRBV27 and TRBJ1-2, with TRBD1 matching over 10 bases. Trimming removed 2 bases from V and 0 bases from J; junction bases left unmatched: 3. Germline CDR1 MNHEY, CDR2 SMNVEV (reference sequence). The CDR3 sequence is 16 residues long. The CDR3 nucleotides read TGTGCCAGCAGTTTAAAAGGGACAGGGGCTAACTATGGCTACACCTTC. This sequence encodes CASSLKGTGANYGYTF.

The gene calls are TRBV7-9 and TRBJ1-2; possibly TRBD1 for D (6 bases). CDR1 SEHNR and CDR2 FQNEAQ come from the germline V gene (reference sequence). The CDR3 has 15 amino acids. Trimming stripped 3 bases from V and 3 bases from J, with 14 bases between. The CDR3 protein is CASSLVGQPYYGYTF. The CDR3 bases are TGTGCCAGCAGCTTGGTAGGACAGCCCTACTATGGCTACACCTTC.

This chain connects TRBV9 to TRBJ1-4; 9 nucleotides line up with TRBD1. V shed 4 bases and J 7 bases; nucleotides not matched to a gene: 11. The germline CDR1 and CDR2 sequences are SGDLS and YYNGEE. The CDR3 sequence is 16 residues long. The CDR3 sequence is CASSPRVGQGSEKLFF. The CDR3, as DNA: TGTGCCAGCAGCCCAAGGGTCGGACAGGGGTCTGAAAAACTGTTTTTT.

The V gene is TRBV11-2, the J gene TRBJ2-7; TRBD2 matches 11 bases. CDR1 SGHAT and CDR2 FQNNGV come from the germline V gene. Trimming took 1 base from V and 4 from J; bases not matched to a gene: 3. The CDR3 runs 15 residues. The CDR3 sequence: CASSLVASGGYEQYF. The CDR3 region has the DNA TGTGCCAGCAGCTTAGTGGCTAGCGGGGGGTACGAGCAGTACTTC.

The chain couples TRBV2 to TRBJ1-1; 8 bases are a match to TRBD1. CDR1 and CDR2 (germline): SNHLY, FYNNEI. The CDR3 is 15 residues long. The ends lost 7 bases at V and 1 base at J; junction bases unmatched: 8. CDR3 DNA sequence: TGTGCCAGCACCCCAAGGACAGGGACGAACACTGAAGCTTTCTTT. Protein product: CASTPRTGTNTEAFF.

The chain has TRBV5-1 and TRBJ1-1; 8 nucleotides align to TRBD1. CDR3 length: 14 amino acids. The germline gives CDR1 SGHRS, CDR2 YFSETQ. V trimming: 5 bases; J trimming: 5 bases; junction bases outside the gene matches: 8. The CDR3 region has the DNA TGCGCCAGCAGTTCCCAGGGGGCTGGTACTGAAGCTTTCTTT. It translates to CASSSQGAGTEAFF.

This clone has only one observation. V and J are TRBV6-5 and TRBJ2-2; no clear D gene. This CDR3 comprises 12 residues. Germline lookup yields CDR1 MNHEY and CDR2 SVGAGI. V was clipped by 2 bases and J by 6 bases, with 4 bases between them. CDR3: CASSYPSGELFF. In DNA form, the CDR3 reads TGTGCCAGCAGTTACCCCTCCGGGGAGCTGTTTTTT.